The present entry profiles one T cell receptor (beta chain) with its context. This record belongs to a study of patients and donors after allogeneic stem cell transplantation. TCRdb re-derived calls from the RT-PCR reads in MiXCR, one entry per CDR3 protein. Here the sample spans about 110,000 distinct CDR3 sequences, around 33% being singletons. Germline CDR1 is SQVTM and CDR2 is ANQGSEA. The CDR3 loop spans 14 amino acids. The V gene lost 7 bases and the J gene lost 0 bases, with 13 bases spanning the gap. The origin of this receptor is a human donor who was either an allogeneic HSCT recipient or a stem cell or donor lymphocyte infusion donor (not recorded which). It is not recorded whose cells these are; they may come from a transplant donor. The chain carries TRBV29-1 and TRBJ2-1; the D is unclear. The sample comprised blood, either unsorted or a sorted T cell fraction (not recorded which). The DNA of the CDR3 is TGCAGCGCTAGTCCAGAGAGCTCCTACAATGAGCAGTTCTTC. Translated: CSASPESSYNEQFF.